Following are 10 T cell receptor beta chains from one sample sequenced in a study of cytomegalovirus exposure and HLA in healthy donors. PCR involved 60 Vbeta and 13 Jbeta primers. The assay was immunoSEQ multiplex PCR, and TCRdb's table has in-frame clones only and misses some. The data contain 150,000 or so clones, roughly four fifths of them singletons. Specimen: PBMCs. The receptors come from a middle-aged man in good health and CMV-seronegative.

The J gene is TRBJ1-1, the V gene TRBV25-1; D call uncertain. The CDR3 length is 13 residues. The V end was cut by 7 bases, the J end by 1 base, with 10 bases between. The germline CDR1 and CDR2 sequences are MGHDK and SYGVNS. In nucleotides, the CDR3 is TGTGCCAGCACCGAAGCAGGGAACACTGAAGCTTTCTTT. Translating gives CASTEAGNTEAFF.

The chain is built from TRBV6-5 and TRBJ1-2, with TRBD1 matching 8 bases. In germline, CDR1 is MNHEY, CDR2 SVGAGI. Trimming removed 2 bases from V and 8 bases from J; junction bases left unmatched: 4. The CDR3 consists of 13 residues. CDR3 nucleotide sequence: TGTGCCAGCAGTTACCAACAGGGGGTAGGCTACACCTTC. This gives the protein CASSYQQGVGYTF.

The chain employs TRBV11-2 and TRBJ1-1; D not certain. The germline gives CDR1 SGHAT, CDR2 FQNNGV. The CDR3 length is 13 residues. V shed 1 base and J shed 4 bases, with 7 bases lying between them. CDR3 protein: CASSLGRGTEAFF. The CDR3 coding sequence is TGTGCCAGCAGCTTAGGGCGGGGCACTGAAGCTTTCTTT. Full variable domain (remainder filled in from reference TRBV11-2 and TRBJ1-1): EAGVAQSPRYKIIEKRQSVAFWCNPISGHATLYWYQQILGQGPKLLIQFQNNGVVDDSQLPKDRFSAERLKGVDSTLKIQPAKLEDSAVYLCASSLGRGTEAFFGQGTRLTVV.

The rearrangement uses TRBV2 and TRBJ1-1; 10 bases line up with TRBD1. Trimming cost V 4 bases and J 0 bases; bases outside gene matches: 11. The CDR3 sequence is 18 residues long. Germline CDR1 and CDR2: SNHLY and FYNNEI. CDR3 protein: CASSAWNAGQGMNTEAFF. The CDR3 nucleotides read TGTGCCAGCAGTGCTTGGAATGCGGGACAGGGGATGAACACTGAAGCTTTCTTT.

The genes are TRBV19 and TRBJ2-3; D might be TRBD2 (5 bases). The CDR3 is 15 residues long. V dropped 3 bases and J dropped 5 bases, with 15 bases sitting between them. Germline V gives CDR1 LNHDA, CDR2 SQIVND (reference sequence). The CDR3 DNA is TGTGCCAGTAGTATTTTCGGCAGCGCGGGAGATACGCAGTATTTT. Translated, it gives CASSIFGSAGDTQYF.

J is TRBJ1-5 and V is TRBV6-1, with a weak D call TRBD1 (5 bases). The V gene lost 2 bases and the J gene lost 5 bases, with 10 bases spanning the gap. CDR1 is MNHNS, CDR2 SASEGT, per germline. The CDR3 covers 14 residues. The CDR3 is CASSETTDYQPQHF. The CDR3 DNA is TGTGCCAGCAGTGAAACGACAGACTATCAGCCCCAGCATTTT.

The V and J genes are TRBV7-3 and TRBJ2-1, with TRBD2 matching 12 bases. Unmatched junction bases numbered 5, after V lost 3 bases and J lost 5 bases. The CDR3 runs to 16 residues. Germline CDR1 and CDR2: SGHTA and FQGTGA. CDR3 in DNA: TGTGCCAGCAGCTTGGGGACTAGCGGGCTCCACAATGAGCAGTTCTTC. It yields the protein CASSLGTSGLHNEQFF.

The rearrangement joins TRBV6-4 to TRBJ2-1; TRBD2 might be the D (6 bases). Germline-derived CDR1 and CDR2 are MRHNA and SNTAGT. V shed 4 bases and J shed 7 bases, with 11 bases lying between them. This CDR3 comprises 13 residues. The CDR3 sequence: CASSAARGNEQFF. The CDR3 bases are TGTGCCAGCAGTGCGGCCCGGGGGAATGAGCAGTTCTTC.

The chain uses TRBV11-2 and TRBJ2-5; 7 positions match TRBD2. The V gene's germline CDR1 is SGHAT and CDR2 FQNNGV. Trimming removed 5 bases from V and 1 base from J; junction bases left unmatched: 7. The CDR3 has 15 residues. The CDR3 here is CASSTNSGLQETQYF. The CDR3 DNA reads TGTGCCAGCAGCACCAATAGCGGGCTCCAAGAGACCCAGTACTTC. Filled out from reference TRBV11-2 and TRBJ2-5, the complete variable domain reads EAGVAQSPRYKIIEKRQSVAFWCNPISGHATLYWYQQILGQGPKLLIQFQNNGVVDDSQLPKDRFSAERLKGVDSTLKIQPAKLEDSAVYLCASSTNSGLQETQYFGPGTRLLVL.

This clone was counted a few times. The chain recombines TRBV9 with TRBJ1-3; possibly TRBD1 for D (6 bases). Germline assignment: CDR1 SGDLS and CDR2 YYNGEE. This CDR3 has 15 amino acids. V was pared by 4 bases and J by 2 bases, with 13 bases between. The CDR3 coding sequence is TGTGCCAGCAGCCCGCTGGACAGCCCTGGAAACACCATATATTTT. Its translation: CASSPLDSPGNTIYF. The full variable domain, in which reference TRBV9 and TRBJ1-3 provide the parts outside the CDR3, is DSGVTQTPKHLITATGQRVTLRCSPRSGDLSVYWYQQSLDQGLQFLIQYYNGEERAKGNILERFSAQQFPDLHSELNLSSLELGDSALYFCASSPLDSPGNTIYFGEGSWLTVV.